This T cell receptor (beta chain) was recovered during a study of cytomegalovirus exposure and HLA in healthy donors. The trim removed 5 bases at V and 3 bases at J, leaving 9 bases unmatched. The CDR3 consists of 19 residues. Germline values: CDR1 SGHTA, CDR2 FQGNSA. The primer mix had 60 Vbeta and 13 Jbeta primers. Sequencing used immunoSEQ multiplex PCR; TCRdb keeps in-frame clones, though not all of them. The sample yields 150,000 to 200,000 clones, roughly three quarters seen once. The chain is built from TRBV7-2 and TRBJ2-2; TRBD2 agrees at 16 bases. The clonotype was recovered from a middle-aged woman in good health and CMV-seronegative. Material for sequencing was PBMCs. CDR3 nucleotide sequence: TGTGCCAGCAGCCCGCCGGGACTAGCGGGGGGGATGGACACCGGGGAGCTGTTTTTT. This translates into CASSPPGLAGGMDTGELFF.